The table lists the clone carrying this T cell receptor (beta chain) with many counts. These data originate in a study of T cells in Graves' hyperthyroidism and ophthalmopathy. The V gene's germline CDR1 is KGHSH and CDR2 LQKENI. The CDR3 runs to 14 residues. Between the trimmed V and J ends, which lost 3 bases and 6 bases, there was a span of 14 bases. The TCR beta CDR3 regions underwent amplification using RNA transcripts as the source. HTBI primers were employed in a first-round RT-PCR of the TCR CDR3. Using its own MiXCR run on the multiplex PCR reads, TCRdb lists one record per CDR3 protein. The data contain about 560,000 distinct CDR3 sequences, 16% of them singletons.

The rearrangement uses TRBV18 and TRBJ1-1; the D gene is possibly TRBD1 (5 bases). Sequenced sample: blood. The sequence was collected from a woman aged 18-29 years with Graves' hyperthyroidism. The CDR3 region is CASSPLGRDAEAFF. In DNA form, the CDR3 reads TGTGCCAGCTCACCCCTCGGTAGGGACGCTGAAGCTTTCTTT.